These 27 T cell receptor beta chains were all obtained from the same sample, sequenced in a study of cytomegalovirus exposure and HLA in healthy donors (TCRdb year 2017). Receptor libraries were prepared by the immunoSEQ multiplex PCR assay. This is the immuneACCESS table as TCRdb keeps it, with only in-frame sequences that have V and J called. A part of the clones is gone; compared with another copy, unresolved V genes explain less than half, and the rest is unexplained. The sample table records under 200,000 clones; roughly 91% of these occur just once. The ten largest make up 4% to 5% of the sample. Sequences were obtained from PBMCs. These TCRs come from a young man in good health and CMV-seropositive.

V usage is TRBV6-5 and J usage is TRBJ2-7; D gene ambiguous. The CDR3 has 15 residues. V dropped 0 bases and J dropped 2 bases, with 11 bases sitting between them. Germline V gene lookup returns CDR1 MNHEY and CDR2 SVGAGI. CDR3 loop: CASSYSYAVTYEQYF. The CDR3, as DNA: TGTGCCAGCAGTTACTCGTATGCAGTTACCTACGAGCAGTACTTC.

V is TRBV11-2 and J is TRBJ2-1; D is possibly TRBD1 (7 bases). Trimming stripped 2 bases from V and 7 bases from J, with 15 bases between. Per germline, CDR1 SGHAT and CDR2 FQNNGV. This CDR3 is 15 amino acids long. This CDR3 reads CASSLSTAGGNEQFF. CDR3 DNA: TGTGCCAGCAGCTTATCCACGGCAGGGGGGAATGAGCAGTTCTTC.

V and J are TRBV5-1 and TRBJ2-3; 9 nucleotides line up with TRBD2. CDR1 is SGHRS, CDR2 YFSETQ, per germline. V shed 1 base and J 3 bases; nucleotides not matched to a gene: 9. The CDR3 contains 17 residues. CDR3 in amino acids: CASSLSFTSGLTDTQYF. For the CDR3, the DNA is TGCGCCAGCAGCTTGTCCTTTACTAGCGGGTTGACAGATACGCAGTATTTT. Combining the CDR3 with reference TRBV5-1 and TRBJ2-3 gives the whole variable domain KAGVTQTPRYLIKTRGQQVTLSCSPISGHRSVSWYQQTPGQGLQFLFEYFSETQRNKGNFPGRFSGRQFSNSRSEMNVSTLELGDSALYLCASSLSFTSGLTDTQYFGPGTRLTVL.

The chain uses TRBV19 and TRBJ2-1; 7 bases are shared with TRBD1. Germline V gene lookup returns CDR1 LNHDA and CDR2 SQIVND (reference sequence). The junction had 3 bases not matched to a gene; V was cut back by 3 bases and J by 4 bases. The CDR3 runs to 14 residues. The CDR3 DNA is TGTGCCAGTAGTATCCAGGGGGAGTACAATGAGCAGTTCTTC. It yields the protein CASSIQGEYNEQFF.

The chain combines TRBV5-1 with TRBJ2-7, with D maybe TRBD1 (5 bases). Germline values: CDR1 SGHRS, CDR2 YFSETQ. V lost 0 bases, J lost 0 bases, and 10 bases lay in between. The CDR3 is made up of 15 amino acids. The CDR3 coding sequence is TGCGCCAGCAGCTTGGGAGCAGGGAACTCCTACGAGCAGTACTTC. Translated, it gives CASSLGAGNSYEQYF.

This chain joins TRBV5-4 and TRBJ2-7; a possible D gene is TRBD1 (5 bases). In germline, CDR1 is SGHNT, CDR2 YYREEE (reference sequence). This CDR3 region has 15 residues. Trimming stripped 0 bases from V and 0 bases from J, with 10 bases between. CDR3 DNA: TGTGCCAGCAGCTTGGGTAGGGGTCTCTCCTACGAGCAGTACTTC. Amino acid sequence: CASSLGRGLSYEQYF.

This sequence joins TRBV28 and TRBJ1-5, with TRBD1 matching 8 bases. The germline CDR1 and CDR2 sequences are MDHEN and SYDVKM. The CDR3 has 16 residues. V lost 6 bases, J lost 6 bases, and 13 bases stayed unmatched. CDR3 loop: CASRSQTGGIAQPQHF. CDR3 nucleotides: TGTGCCAGCAGGTCTCAAACAGGGGGTATAGCTCAGCCCCAGCATTTT. Combining the CDR3 with reference TRBV28 and TRBJ1-5 gives the whole variable domain DVKVTQSSRYLVKRTGEKVFLECVQDMDHENMFWYRQDPGLGLRLIYFSYDVKMKEKGDIPEGYSVSREKKERFSLILESASTNQTSMYLCASRSQTGGIAQPQHFGDGTRLSIL.

The V call is TRBV28, the J call TRBJ1-1; D may be TRBD1 (6 bases). The germline V gene encodes CDR1 MDHEN and CDR2 SYDVKM. Trimming took off 4 bases at V and 0 bases at J, with 9 bases between the two ends. This CDR3 contains 14 residues. CDR3 bases: TGTGCCAGCAGTTCGGGGACATTGAACACTGAAGCTTTCTTT. Translated, it gives CASSSGTLNTEAFF.

This clone has a single count. V gene TRBV27 combines with J gene TRBJ2-1; 12 bases are a match to TRBD2. The CDR3 sequence is 15 residues long. The germline gives CDR1 MNHEY, CDR2 SMNVEV (reference sequence). V trimming: 5 bases; J trimming: 9 bases; junction bases outside the gene matches: 8. CDR3 residues: CASSPRLAGETEQFF. The CDR3, as DNA: TGTGCCAGCAGTCCCCGACTAGCGGGAGAAACTGAGCAGTTCTTC.

The chain combines TRBV4-1 with TRBJ2-3; 11 positions match TRBD2. This CDR3 comprises 16 residues. CDR1 and CDR2 (germline): MGHRA, YSYEKL. V shed 4 bases, J shed 5 bases, and the junction held 8 bases outside the gene matches. The chain's CDR3 is CASSPLAGVSLDTQYF. CDR3 sequence (DNA): TGCGCCAGCAGCCCACTAGCGGGAGTATCCCTAGATACGCAGTATTTT.

V is TRBV18 and J is TRBJ1-2, with 9 positions matching TRBD1. CDR1 KGHSH and CDR2 LQKENI come from the germline V gene. Trimming removed 3 bases from V and 4 bases from J; junction bases left unmatched: 3. The CDR3 runs 14 residues. CDR3 sequence reads: CASSPSTGGYGYTF. CDR3 nucleotides: TGTGCCAGCTCACCTTCGACAGGGGGCTATGGCTACACCTTC. Full variable domain (outside the CDR3, taken from reference TRBV18 and TRBJ1-2): NAGVMQNPRHLVRRRGQEARLRCSPMKGHSHVYWYRQLPEEGLKFMVYLQKENIIDESGMPKERFSAEFPKEGPSILRIQQVVRGDSAAYFCASSPSTGGYGYTFGSGTRLTVV.

This chain joins TRBV27 and TRBJ2-7; 7 bases match TRBD2. CDR1 is MNHEY, CDR2 SMNVEV, per germline (reference sequence). This CDR3 region has 13 residues. V gave up 6 bases and J gave up 1 base; unmatched junction bases: 3. CDR3 region: CASRGTISYEQYF. In DNA form, the CDR3 reads TGTGCCAGCAGGGGGACTATTTCCTACGAGCAGTACTTC.

DNA for the CDR3: TGTGCCAGCAGTTCTACAGACAGGGGAGTAAGGGAGCTGTTTTTT. The encoded protein is CASSSTDRGVRELFF. The chain combines TRBV28 with TRBJ2-2, with TRBD1 matching 8 bases. Germline V gene lookup returns CDR1 MDHEN and CDR2 SYDVKM. The V segment lost 4 bases and the J segment 9 bases; nucleotides outside the gene matches: 10. The CDR3 totals 15 residues.

The chain joins TRBV5-4 to TRBJ2-5; 8 bases match TRBD2. The CDR3 extends over 11 amino acids. From germline, CDR1 is SGHNT and CDR2 YYREEE (reference sequence). After removal of 4 bases from V and 14 bases from J, the junction contained 7 bases not matched to a gene. CDR3 region: CASSNRLATYF. The CDR3 nucleotides are TGTGCCAGCAGCAACCGACTAGCGACTTACTTC.

The V gene is TRBV27, the J gene TRBJ2-7; TRBD2 matches at 10 bases. The V gene end was trimmed by 0 bases and the J gene end by 3 bases; junction bases not matched to a gene: 5. The CDR3 totals 16 residues. CDR1 and CDR2 from the germline V gene are MNHEY and SMNVEV (reference sequence). The CDR3: CASSLSGLAAGYEQYF. In nucleotides, the CDR3 is TGTGCCAGCAGTTTATCCGGACTAGCGGCGGGCTACGAGCAGTACTTC.

J is TRBJ2-7 and V is TRBV28; the match to TRBD1 covers 7 bases. The germline V gene has CDR1 MDHEN and CDR2 SYDVKM. The CDR3 sequence is 12 residues long. The trim removed 3 bases at V and 4 bases at J, leaving 0 bases unmatched. DNA of the CDR3: TGTGCCAGCAGTTTGACAGGGTACGAGCAGTACTTC. Its protein product is CASSLTGYEQYF.

The rearrangement joins TRBV7-6 to TRBJ2-1, with 9 bases that match TRBD2. After removal of 4 bases from V and 1 base from J, the junction contained 2 bases not matched to a gene. There are 15 residues in the CDR3. Germline CDR1 and CDR2: SGHVS and FNYEAQ. The CDR3 loop reads CASSYSGRSYNEQFF. The CDR3 DNA sequence: TGTGCCAGCAGCTATAGCGGGAGATCCTACAATGAGCAGTTCTTC.

For this clone: Other DNA variants within this sample encode the same CDR3. The chain links TRBV7-9 to TRBJ1-1, with TRBD1 matching over 7 bases. The germline CDR1 and CDR2 sequences are SEHNR and FQNEAQ (reference sequence). CDR3 length equals 14 residues. The J segment lost 1 base and the V segment lost 5 bases, leaving 4 bases of the junction unmatched. The DNA for the CDR3 is TGTGCCAGCAGCCTAGGGACAGAGAACACTGAAGCTTTCTTT. Translation gives CASSLGTENTEAFF.

J is TRBJ2-3 and V is TRBV11-2; D gene uncertain. V lost 1 base to trimming and J lost 6 bases, with 8 bases between them. Per the germline V gene, CDR1 is SGHAT and CDR2 is FQNNGV. This CDR3 spans 13 amino acids. The CDR3 DNA reads TGTGCCAGCAGCTTAGTCTTCAGGGATACGCAGTATTTT. It specifies CASSLVFRDTQYF.

V and J are TRBV6-6 and TRBJ2-5; 7 bases map to TRBD2. Germline-derived CDR1 and CDR2 are MNHNY and SVGAGI (reference sequence). The CDR3 is 14 amino acids. V dropped 7 bases and J dropped 4; count of bases not matched to a gene: 9. Here the CDR3 reads CASTPGEGRETQYF. Written as DNA, the CDR3 is TGTGCCAGCACCCCGGGGGAGGGGAGAGAGACCCAGTACTTC.

A few counts support this clone. This chain's CDR3 is CASSPRQGTAQPQHF. DNA for the CDR3: TGTGCCAGTAGTCCCCGACAGGGAACAGCGCAGCCCCAGCATTTT. The chain recombines TRBV19 with TRBJ1-5; 7 nucleotides line up with TRBD1. V was pared by 5 bases and J by 7 bases, with 11 bases of the junction left unmatched. This CDR3 is built from 15 residues. CDR1 LNHDA and CDR2 SQIVND come from the germline V gene (reference sequence).

This clone was seen only a few times. The chain recombines TRBV2 with TRBJ2-1; possibly TRBD2 for D (5 bases). Germline V CDR1 and CDR2: SNHLY, FYNNEI. Trimming left V 3 bases short and J 8 bases short, with 11 bases between. The CDR3 runs 13 residues. This chain's CDR3 is CASSDRTSDEQFF. The CDR3, as DNA: TGTGCCAGCAGTGATCGGACTTCCGATGAGCAGTTCTTC. The full variable domain, completed using reference TRBV2 and TRBJ2-1, is EPEVTQTPSHQVTQMGQEVILRCVPISNHLYFYWYRQILGQKVEFLVSFYNNEISEKSEIFDDQFSVERPDGSNFTLKIRSTKLEDSAMYFCASSDRTSDEQFFGPGTRLTVL.

This chain joins TRBV7-3 and TRBJ1-2; TRBD1 agrees at 12 bases. CDR1 is SGHTA and CDR2 is FQGTGA in the germline V gene. The CDR3 contains 17 residues. With 5 bases clipped from V and 8 bases from J, the junction kept 15 bases outside the gene matches. The chain's CDR3 is CASSPQVGTGGAGGYTF. In nucleotides, the CDR3 is TGTGCCAGCAGCCCCCAAGTCGGGACAGGGGGCGCTGGAGGCTACACCTTC.

The chain joins TRBV7-6 to TRBJ1-1; D is unresolved. Germline V lookup: CDR1 SGHVS, CDR2 FNYEAQ. V gave up 5 bases and J gave up 0 bases, with 7 bases separating them. The CDR3 is made up of 13 amino acids. The CDR3 sequence: CASSRTMNTEAFF. CDR3 nucleotide sequence: TGTGCCAGCAGCCGCACAATGAACACTGAAGCTTTCTTT.

The chain is built from TRBV7-9 and TRBJ2-7; 9 nucleotides align to TRBD2. The CDR3 consists of 15 residues. Germline trimming cut 5 bases from V and 5 bases from J; bases unmatched to any gene: 10. Germline CDR1 and CDR2: SEHNR and FQNEAQ (reference sequence). The CDR3 bases are TGTGCCAGCAGCAAACTGGCGGGAGGGCCCGACGAGCAGTACTTC. This gives the protein CASSKLAGGPDEQYF.

This rearrangement joins TRBV2 to TRBJ2-1; D perhaps matches TRBD1 (5 bases). The germline V and J ends were trimmed by 5 bases and 6 bases, with 11 bases remaining between them. Per the germline V gene, CDR1 is SNHLY and CDR2 is FYNNEI. The CDR3 is made up of 13 amino acids. The DNA of the CDR3 is TGTGCCAGCAGTCTAGACAGCGCCAATGAGCAGTTCTTC. This translates into CASSLDSANEQFF.

This chain links TRBV7-9 with TRBJ2-7, with 7 positions matching TRBD2. Germline V gene lookup returns CDR1 SEHNR and CDR2 FQNEAQ (reference sequence). J lost 2 bases, V lost 5 bases, and 9 bases had no gene match. The CDR3 runs to 15 residues. CDR3 residues: CASSPTPGLTYEQYF. The CDR3, as DNA: TGTGCCAGCAGCCCCACACCGGGACTAACCTACGAGCAGTACTTC.